This record covers a single TCR beta chain. Its antigen remains unknown. The entry originates in a study of vaccination and CD4 T cells after COVID-19. Study-level background: Convalescent cases comprised eight to ten mild and one severe, all SARS-CoV-2 positive by nasal swab PCR. Each individual in the study obtained two doses of BNT162b2 or mRNA-1273 vaccine.

The study sequenced cultured CD4+ T cell DNA using the Oncomine TCR Beta short-read assay. The authors extracted genomic DNA from cultured CD4+ T cells. One entry per CDR3 protein results from TCRdb running MiXCR on the PCR reads. The table shows approximately 12,000 distinct CDR3 sequences, with roughly two thirds occurring only once. Findings of the study overall: Recorded median SARS-CoV-2-reactive clonotype numbers increased from about 20 to 38 without reaching significance.

The treatment here: approximately 11-day PBMC culture with coronavirus spike peptide pools or control peptides (ViraFEST assay). The sample was CD4+ T cells from blood, cultured in vitro, taken before SARS-CoV-2 vaccination. This receptor was taken from a human donor who had recovered from COVID-19.

The CDR3 DNA is TGTGCCACCAGTGATTTTACGGGGAGGCACGGGGAGCTGTTTTTT. It encodes CATSDFTGRHGELFF. The V call is TRBV24-1, the J call TRBJ2-2; a weak D match, TRBD2 (6 bases). CDR3 size: 15 residues. Germline V CDR1 and CDR2: KGHDR, SFDVKD. Deletions cut 1 base from V and 7 bases from J, with 12 bases between.